This T cell receptor beta chain emerged from a study of liver allograft versus peripheral blood T cells (TCRdb year 2020). Regarding the complete study: The study compared the T cell receptor repertoires present in transplanted livers with the repertoires present in the peripheral blood of liver transplant recipients.

The paper as a whole reports these results and caveats: T cell receptor repertoires inside liver allografts were reported to be different from the repertoires detected in peripheral blood.

TCRdb shows the sequencer as Illumina MiSeq. TCRdb reran the public reads through fastp at Q25 and MiXCR, keeping productive beta chains. Rows with a matching CDR3 protein are joined into one entry that keeps the most common DNA and genes. Recorded for this sample are just over 2,500 distinct CDR3 sequences; about a fifth of them occurred a single time. Approximately 35% of the sample goes to the ten largest clones. This clonotype is classified as medium-sized (0.01 to 0.1%). What antigen it recognizes has not been identified. There are no base qualities to consult, and no much larger clone falls within one base. For CDR1 and CDR2, the germline V gene lists MNHEY and SVGAGI. Trimming removed 7 bases from V and 5 bases from J, leaving 25 bases between the germline ends. There are 17 amino acids in the CDR3, from cysteine to phenylalanine inclusive. Solely the CDR3 DNA is kept, with 51 bases framed from the first base.

The sequence links TRBV6-5 to TRBJ2-3, with a tentative D gene TRBD1 over 6 matching bases. This sequence originates from a human patient who had a liver transplant. Where a transplant has occurred, the graft donor may have supplied some of the T cells. CDR3 reads: CASTPRRGHPAGDTQYF. At the DNA level, the sequence is TGTGCCAGCACACCAAGAAGGGGACACCCAGCAGGAGATACGCAGTATTTT.